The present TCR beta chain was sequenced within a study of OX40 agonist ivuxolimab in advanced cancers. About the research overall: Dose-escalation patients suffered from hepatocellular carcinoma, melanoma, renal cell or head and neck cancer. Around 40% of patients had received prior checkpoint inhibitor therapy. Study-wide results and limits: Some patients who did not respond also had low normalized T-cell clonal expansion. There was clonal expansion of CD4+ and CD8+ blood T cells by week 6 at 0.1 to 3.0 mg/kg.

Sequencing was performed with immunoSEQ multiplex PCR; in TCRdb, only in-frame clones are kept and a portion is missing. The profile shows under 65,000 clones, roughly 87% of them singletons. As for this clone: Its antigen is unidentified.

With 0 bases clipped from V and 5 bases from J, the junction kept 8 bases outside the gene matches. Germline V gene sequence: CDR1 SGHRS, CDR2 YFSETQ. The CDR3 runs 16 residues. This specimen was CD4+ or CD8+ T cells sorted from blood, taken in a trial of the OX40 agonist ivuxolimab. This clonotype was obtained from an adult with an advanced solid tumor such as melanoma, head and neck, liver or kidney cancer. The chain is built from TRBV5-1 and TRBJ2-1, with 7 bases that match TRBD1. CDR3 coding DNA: TGCGCCAGCAGCTTGGAGACAGGGCCTTCCCACAATGAGCAGTTCTTC. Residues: CASSLETGPSHNEQFF.